The clone carrying this T cell receptor (beta chain) came up once. Its antigen is not known. This record belongs to a study of cytomegalovirus exposure and HLA in healthy donors. The wider study: Approximately 200 million T cells yielded 117 million unique TCR beta sequences in earlier analysis.

Primers included in the PCR were 60 Vbeta and 13 Jbeta primers. TCRdb keeps only in-frame clones here, not all; method: immunoSEQ multiplex PCR. Of under 200,000 clones in the sample, around 82% are singletons; the top ten hold 4.5% to 6%. The CDR3 runs to 13 residues. CDR1 and CDR2 from the germline V gene are MDHEN and SYDVKM. V gave up 6 bases and J gave up 7 bases; unmatched junction bases: 3. General study points: TCR beta sequences reportedly predicted most subjects' HLA-A and HLA-B alleles accurately. A previous analysis found most TCR beta V segments productive roughly 87% or roughly 30% of the time.

The clonotype comes from a man in his forties or fifties in good health and CMV-seronegative. The sample was PBMCs. This chain uses TRBV28 with TRBJ1-6; TRBD1 agrees at 7 bases. The chain's CDR3 is CASSLTGNSPLHF. The CDR3 DNA follows: TGTGCCAGCAGCTTGACAGGGAATTCACCCCTCCACTTT.